The clone carrying this TCR beta chain was seen repeatedly, ten times or more. Regarding time point: sample taken at primary tumor resection. Material for sequencing was whole RNA from tumor, nontumor lung or frozen PBMC, left unsorted. TCRdb redid the calling of the 5' RACE reads with MiXCR, one entry per CDR3 protein. The data hold approximately 2,500 distinct CDR3 sequences, with around a third observed a single time. Per germline, CDR1 SQVTM and CDR2 ANQGSEA. J gave up 2 bases and V 5 bases, and 5 bases lay outside the gene matches. This CDR3 spans 13 amino acids. This sample is part of a study of spatial heterogeneity in lung cancer.

The source is a male donor with early-stage non-small cell lung cancer. The rearrangement joins TRBV29-1 to TRBJ2-7, with 8 bases fitting TRBD2. Sequenced here: PBMCs, sampled at surgery. CDR3 in amino acids: CSVRGGLTYEQYF. In DNA form, the CDR3 reads TGCAGCGTTCGCGGGGGGTTAACCTACGAGCAGTACTTC.